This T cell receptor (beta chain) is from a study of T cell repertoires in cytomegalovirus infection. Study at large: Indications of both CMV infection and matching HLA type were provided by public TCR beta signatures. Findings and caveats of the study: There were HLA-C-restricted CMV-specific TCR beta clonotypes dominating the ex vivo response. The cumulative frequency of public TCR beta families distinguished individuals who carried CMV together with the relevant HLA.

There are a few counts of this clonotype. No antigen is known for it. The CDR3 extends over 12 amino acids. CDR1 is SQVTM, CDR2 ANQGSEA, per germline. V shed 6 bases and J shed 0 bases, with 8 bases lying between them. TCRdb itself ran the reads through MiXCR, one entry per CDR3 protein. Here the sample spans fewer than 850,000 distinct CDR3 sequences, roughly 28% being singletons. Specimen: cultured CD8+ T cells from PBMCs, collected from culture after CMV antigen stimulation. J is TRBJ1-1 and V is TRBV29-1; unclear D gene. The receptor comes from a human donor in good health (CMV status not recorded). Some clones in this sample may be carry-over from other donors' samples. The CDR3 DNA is TGCAGCGTGGCAAGGATGAACACTGAAGCTTTCTTT. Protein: CSVARMNTEAFF. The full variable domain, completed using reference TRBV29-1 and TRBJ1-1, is SAVISQKPSRDICQRGTSLTIQCQVDSQVTMMFWYRQQPGQSLTLIATANQGSEATYESGFVIDKFPISRPNLTFSTLTVSNMSPEDSSIYLCSVARMNTEAFFGQGTRLTVV.